The next 14 T cell receptor beta chains were all read from a single sample in a study of T cell responses to AZD1222 COVID-19 vaccine. Libraries were prepared by immunoSEQ multiplex PCR; TCRdb keeps only in-frame clonotypes and omits some of them. The sample carries about 83,000 clones, around 91% recorded once. The sample consisted of peripheral blood, taken on day 0 of AZD1222 vaccination. The source of these receptors is an adult in good health.

The chain recombines TRBV2 with TRBJ1-3; maybe TRBD1 (6 bases). The CDR3 length is 16 residues. Looked up from germline, CDR1 is SNHLY and CDR2 is FYNNEI. V lost 6 bases, J lost 0 bases, and 15 bases lay in between. Here the CDR3 DNA reads TGTGCCAGCAGAGCCCGGGACACCGTCTCTGGAAACACCATATATTTT. Translating it yields CASRARDTVSGNTIYF.

This clone was observed a single time. The genes are TRBV13 and TRBJ2-4; D is unresolved. The CDR3 spans 15 residues. Deletions cut 2 bases from V and 2 bases from J, with 10 bases between. Germline lookup yields CDR1 PRHDT and CDR2 FYEKMQ (reference sequence). CDR3 region: CASSLRLGSKNIQYF. DNA of the CDR3: TGTGCCAGCAGCTTAAGGCTGGGATCCAAAAACATTCAGTACTTC.

This clone was seen only once. The V call is TRBV2, the J call TRBJ2-1; 8 bases are a match to TRBD2. V gave up 7 bases and J gave up 4 bases; unmatched junction bases: 3. CDR1 and CDR2 (germline): SNHLY, FYNNEI. The CDR3 is made up of 13 amino acids. Here the CDR3 DNA reads TGTGCCAGCATGGCGGGAGGATACAATGAGCAGTTCTTC. It encodes CASMAGGYNEQFF. Based on the CDR3 plus reference TRBV2 and TRBJ2-1, the full variable domain is EPEVTQTPSHQVTQMGQEVILRCVPISNHLYFYWYRQILGQKVEFLVSFYNNEISEKSEIFDDQFSVERPDGSNFTLKIRSTKLEDSAMYFCASMAGGYNEQFFGPGTRLTVL.

V usage is TRBV12-3 or TRBV12-4 and J usage is TRBJ1-6; unclear D gene. CDR3 length equals 13 residues. The V and J ends lost 9 bases and 8 bases respectively, with 14 bases between them. The CDR3 sequence: CASSDGMDSPLHF. CDR3 sequence (DNA): TGTGCCAGTTCCGACGGGATGGATTCACCCCTCCACTTT.

This chain links TRBV29-1 with TRBJ2-7, with 8 bases matching TRBD2. The CDR3 has 13 amino acids. With V trimmed by 5 bases and J by 4 bases, 7 bases remained unmatched. The germline V gene has CDR1 SQVTM and CDR2 ANQGSEA. The CDR3: CSVSGGGRYEQYF. The CDR3 DNA reads TGCAGCGTTTCGGGAGGCGGGAGGTACGAGCAGTACTTC.

The chain joins TRBV7-9 to TRBJ2-3; 8 positions agree with TRBD2. The V and J ends lost 4 bases and 3 bases, in that order; junction bases with no gene match: 3. The germline V gene encodes CDR1 SEHNR and CDR2 FQNEAQ (reference sequence). CDR3 length: 14 residues. As DNA, the CDR3 is TGTGCCAGCAGCTCCATAGCGGGAACAGATACGCAGTATTTT. Protein: CASSSIAGTDTQYF.

The V gene is TRBV6-1, the J gene TRBJ2-2; 10 bases map to TRBD1. Germline V gene data show CDR1 as MNHNS and CDR2 as SASEGT. There are 16 residues in the CDR3. V shed 2 bases and J 5 bases; nucleotides not matched to a gene: 5. DNA of the CDR3: TGTGCCAGCAGTGAATTGGGACAGGGGTGGACCGGGGAGCTGTTTTTT. Protein: CASSELGQGWTGELFF.

The gene calls are TRBV20-1 and TRBJ2-1; 7 bases map to TRBD2. Trimming removed 3 bases from V and 4 bases from J; junction bases left unmatched: 18. The germline CDR1 and CDR2 sequences are DFQATT and SNEGSKA (reference sequence). This CDR3 spans 18 amino acids. The CDR3: CSASFIVRGWAGYNEQFF. As DNA, the CDR3 is TGCAGTGCTAGTTTTATAGTGCGGGGGTGGGCAGGGTACAATGAGCAGTTCTTC.

The V call is TRBV6-6, the J call TRBJ1-4; D uncertain. Per the germline V gene, CDR1 is MNHNY and CDR2 is SVGAGI (reference sequence). Between the trimmed V and J ends, which lost 0 bases and 8 bases, there was a span of 16 bases. There are 16 residues in the CDR3. Here the CDR3 DNA reads TGTGCCAGCAGTTACTCGGAAGACAAACGGGGAGAAAAACTGTTTTTT. It specifies CASSYSEDKRGEKLFF.

This rearrangement joins TRBV27 to TRBJ2-2, with D unclear. In germline, CDR1 is MNHEY, CDR2 SMNVEV (reference sequence). This CDR3 spans 17 amino acids. Trimming removed 1 base at V and 2 bases at J, with 14 bases between. CDR3 in DNA: TGTGCCAGCAGTTTATACCCCCGGTCACTAAACACCGGGGAGCTGTTTTTT. Translating gives CASSLYPRSLNTGELFF.

The V gene is TRBV6-2 or TRBV6-3, the J gene TRBJ1-2; no clear D gene. This CDR3 comprises 12 residues. V lost 0 bases, J lost 6 bases, and 5 bases lay in between. Germline V CDR1 and CDR2: MNHEY, SVGEGT. The CDR3 nucleotides read TGTGCCAGCAGTTACTCGAGCAATGGCTACACCTTC. It specifies CASSYSSNGYTF.

This sequence joins TRBV6-6 and TRBJ2-3, with a tentative D call TRBD2 (5 bases). V lost 8 bases to trimming and J lost 0 bases, with 12 bases between them. This CDR3 is built from 14 residues. Germline CDR1 MNHNY, CDR2 SVGAGI (reference sequence). In nucleotides, the CDR3 is TGTGCCAGCTCGTACTCGGGAAGCACAGATACGCAGTATTTT. Translation gives CASSYSGSTDTQYF.

The V gene is TRBV3-1 (or the pseudogene TRBV3-2), the J gene TRBJ2-5; maybe TRBD1 (6 bases). Per the germline V gene, CDR1 is LGHDT and CDR2 is YNNKEL (reference sequence). Trimming pared 4 bases from V and 3 bases from J, leaving 18 bases between. This CDR3 is 16 amino acids long. The chain's CDR3 is CASSLPRGRRKETQYF. The CDR3 nucleotides are TGTGCCAGCAGCCTTCCTAGGGGGAGAAGGAAAGAGACCCAGTACTTC.

The chain uses TRBV20-1 and TRBJ1-2, with D maybe TRBD1 (5 bases). Per germline, CDR1 DFQATT and CDR2 SNEGSKA (reference sequence). The CDR3 sequence is 9 residues long. V lost 6 bases and J 8 bases, leaving 7 bases between the germline ends. The CDR3 DNA reads TGCAGTGCGGGGGAGGGCTACACCTTC. Translation gives CSAGEGYTF.